The next 7 T cell receptor beta chains were all read from a single sample in a study of response to subunit inactivated influenza vaccine. TCRdb itself ran the RT-PCR reads through MiXCR, one entry per CDR3 protein. The sample includes 170,000 or so distinct CDR3 sequences, about 10% of them seen just once. The material sequenced was CD8+ T cells sorted from PBMCs, taken less than 30 months after vaccination. The receptors derive from a man aged 45 to 70 who received an inactivated influenza vaccine.

This clonotype was recorded many times. V and J are TRBV10-3 and TRBJ2-3; the match to TRBD1 covers 7 bases. V was clipped by 9 bases and J by 9 bases; unmatched bases: 6. Germline V gene sequence: CDR1 ENHRY, CDR2 SYGVKD. The CDR3 totals 11 residues. This CDR3 reads CAIEEQGTQYF. CDR3 DNA: TGTGCCATAGAGGAACAGGGGACGCAGTATTTT.

The rearrangement joins TRBV6-2 or TRBV6-3 to TRBJ2-1; the match to TRBD2 covers 10 bases. Germline trimming cut 7 bases from V and 9 bases from J; bases unmatched to any gene: 12. The CDR3 loop spans 15 amino acids. Germline V CDR1 and CDR2: MNHEY, SVGEGT. CDR3 loop: CASNSPGLAMIEQFF. Written as DNA, the CDR3 is TGTGCCAGCAATTCACCGGGACTAGCGATGATTGAGCAGTTCTTC.

This clonotype has a handful of counts. V gene TRBV6-2 or TRBV6-3 combines with J gene TRBJ2-2; D possibly matches TRBD1 or TRBD2 (5 bases each). Germline V gives CDR1 MNHEY, CDR2 SVGEGT. V lost 0 bases, J lost 3 bases, and 17 bases lay in between. The CDR3 sequence is 18 residues long. CDR3 residues: CASSYSISGGGDTGELFF. The CDR3 coding sequence is TGTGCCAGCAGTTACTCGATATCTGGTGGGGGAGACACCGGGGAGCTGTTTTTT.

This clonotype showed up just a few times. The chain carries TRBV27 and TRBJ2-7; 14 nucleotides align to TRBD2. The CDR3 sequence is 15 residues long. CDR1 is MNHEY and CDR2 is SMNVEV in the germline V gene (reference sequence). With 5 bases clipped from V and 4 bases from J, the junction kept 4 bases outside the gene matches. The CDR3 sequence is CASSAGLAGGYEQYF. The CDR3 DNA is TGTGCCAGCAGTGCTGGACTAGCGGGGGGTTACGAGCAGTACTTC.

This clonotype was observed at least ten times. The chain carries TRBV27 and TRBJ2-1, with 11 bases fitting TRBD2. After removal of 6 bases from V and 5 bases from J, the junction contained 6 bases not matched to a gene. This CDR3 has 15 amino acids. CDR1 is MNHEY and CDR2 is SMNVEV in the germline V gene (reference sequence). The CDR3 sequence: CASSHGTSGNNEQFF. CDR3 bases: TGTGCCAGCAGCCATGGGACTAGCGGAAACAATGAGCAGTTCTTC.

The chain recombines TRBV7-2 with TRBJ1-4; perhaps TRBD1 as D (5 bases). Trimming removed 3 bases from V and 0 bases from J, with 14 bases in between. This CDR3 has 17 amino acids. Per germline, CDR1 SGHTA and CDR2 FQGNSA. CDR3 region: CASSFSGGYATNEKLFF. Here the CDR3 DNA reads TGTGCCAGCAGCTTTTCCGGGGGATATGCAACTAATGAAAAACTGTTTTTT.

This chain links TRBV12-3 or TRBV12-4 with TRBJ2-5, with D uncertain. Trimming pared 3 bases from V and 2 bases from J, leaving 13 bases between. CDR3 length: 15 residues. CDR3: CASSFGGMTQETQYF. The CDR3 region has the DNA TGTGCCAGCAGTTTCGGCGGTATGACTCAAGAGACCCAGTACTTC.